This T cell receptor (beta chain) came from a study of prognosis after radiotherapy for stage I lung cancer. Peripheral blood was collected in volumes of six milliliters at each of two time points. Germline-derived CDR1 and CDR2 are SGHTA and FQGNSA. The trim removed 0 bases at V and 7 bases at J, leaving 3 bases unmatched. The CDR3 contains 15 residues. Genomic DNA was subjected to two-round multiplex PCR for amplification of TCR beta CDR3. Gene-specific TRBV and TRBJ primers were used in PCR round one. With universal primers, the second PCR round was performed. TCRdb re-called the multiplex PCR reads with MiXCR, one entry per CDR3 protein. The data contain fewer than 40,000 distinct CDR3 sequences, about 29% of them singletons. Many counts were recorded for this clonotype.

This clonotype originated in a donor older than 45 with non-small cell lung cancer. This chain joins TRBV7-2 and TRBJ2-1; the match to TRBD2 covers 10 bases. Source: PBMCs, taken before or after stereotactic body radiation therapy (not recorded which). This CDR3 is CASSLAAGGGNEQFF. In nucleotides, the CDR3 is TGTGCCAGCAGCTTAGCAGCGGGAGGGGGGAATGAGCAGTTCTTC. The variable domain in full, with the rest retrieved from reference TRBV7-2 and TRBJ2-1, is GAGVSQSPSNKVTEKGKDVELRCDPISGHTALYWYRQSLGQGLEFLIYFQGNSAPDKSGLPSDRFSAERTGGSVSTLTIQRTQQEDSAVYLCASSLAAGGGNEQFFGPGTRLTVL.